This entry describes one T cell receptor (beta chain). Its cognate antigen is unknown. CD4+ T cells from unexposed donors were obtained before the COVID-19 pandemic (2011-2018). The cells were cultured for under 13 days before CD4+ T cells were isolated. This sample is part of a study of CD4 T cells in relation to SARS-CoV-2 and coronaviruses. TCRdb keeps only in-frame clones here, not all; method: immunoSEQ multiplex PCR. The profile covers around 22,000 clones, with roughly 80% appearing a single time and about 16% taken by the ten largest. V lost 5 bases and J lost 6; bases outside the gene matches: 17. The CDR3 has 17 amino acids. The germline CDR1 and CDR2 sequences are MDHEN and SYDVKM.

The TCR sequence derives from a human donor in good health. Sequenced sample: CD4+ T cells from PBMCs, cultured in vitro. The chain carries TRBV28 and TRBJ1-2; 8 nucleotides line up with TRBD1. DNA for the CDR3: TGTGCCAGCAGTCATCAGGGGGCCGAAAGGTGGGCCAATGGCTACACCTTC. It specifies CASSHQGAERWANGYTF.